This passage covers 4 T cell receptor beta chains from one sample sequenced in a study of OX40 agonist ivuxolimab in advanced cancers. TCRdb's copy holds only in-frame clones and misses some; the assay was immunoSEQ multiplex PCR. The sample holds about 74,000 clones, approximately 88% seen once. Sequences were derived from CD4+ or CD8+ T cells sorted from blood, sampled in a trial of the OX40 agonist ivuxolimab. The receptor source for this set is an adult with an advanced solid tumor such as melanoma, head and neck, liver or kidney cancer.

The rearrangement joins TRBV28 to TRBJ2-7, with 8 positions matching TRBD2. The CDR3 loop spans 15 amino acids. CDR1 and CDR2 (germline): MDHEN, SYDVKM. The ends lost 4 bases at V and 3 bases at J; junction bases unmatched: 8. The CDR3 coding sequence is TGTGCCAGCAGTTCGTCTAGCGGGTACTTCTACGAGCAGTACTTC. Translating it yields CASSSSSGYFYEQYF.

This chain joins TRBV7-2 and TRBJ2-7; D is perhaps TRBD1 (5 bases). V shed 5 bases and J shed 6 bases, with 11 bases lying between them. The V gene's germline CDR1 is SGHTA and CDR2 FQGNSA. The CDR3 runs 12 residues. The CDR3 DNA follows: TGTGCCAGCAGCCTAACAGGTCTCGAGCAGTACTTC. Amino acid sequence: CASSLTGLEQYF.

In DNA form, the CDR3 reads TGTGCCAGTAGACCGAACGACAGGGGGCGACGGTTCTTC. Its translation: CASRPNDRGRRFF. This chain connects TRBV19 to TRBJ2-1, with TRBD1 matching over 10 bases. CDR3 size: 13 residues. Germline CDR1 reads LNHDA; CDR2 reads SQIVND (reference sequence). J was trimmed by 15 bases and V by 6 bases; bases with no gene match: 11.

The chain recombines TRBV28 with TRBJ1-2; the match to TRBD1 covers 7 bases. The CDR3 covers 13 residues. Germline V gene lookup returns CDR1 MDHEN and CDR2 SYDVKM. J was trimmed by 4 bases and V by 7 bases; bases with no gene match: 6. CDR3 bases: TGTGCCAGCAACGGACAGGATTTCTATGGCTACACCTTC. Its protein is CASNGQDFYGYTF.